This T cell receptor beta chain was profiled in a study of blood T cells in healthy people across ages. This clonotype has a single count. Its antigen is unknown. Broader study findings: Long-lived donors carried more naive CD4+ cells and greater diversity than aged donors. Total diversity from one million sequenced T cells was likely underestimated. Older age coincided with a roughly linear decline in TCR beta diversity per million T cells.

The use of a sample-barcoded 5' primer and a J-beta primer mix characterized a second PCR of roughly 6 to 11 cycles. Each cDNA molecule carried a tag from a template-switch adaptor that contained 12 random nucleotides. Each CDR3 protein is one row after TCRdb ran MiXCR on the 5' RACE reads. This sample has roughly 1,800,000 distinct CDR3 sequences, with approximately 50% found just once. Sequenced: blood. The source is a woman aged 40 to 55 in good health.

The CDR3 spells CAISESWMNTEAFF. The CDR3 nucleotides read TGTGCCATCAGTGAGTCGTGGATGAACACTGAAGCTTTCTTT. The rearrangement joins TRBV10-3 to TRBJ1-1; D is ambiguous. This CDR3 spans 14 amino acids. V lost 0 bases, J lost 0 bases, and 5 bases lay in between. Germline CDR1 is ENHRY and CDR2 is SYGVKD.